This T cell receptor (beta chain) was sequenced for a study of T cells in Graves' hyperthyroidism and ophthalmopathy. The source material, RNA transcripts, was used to amplify TCR beta CDR3 regions. A first-round RT-PCR of the TCR CDR3 used the HTBI primer set. TCRdb passed the multiplex PCR reads through MiXCR, listing each CDR3 protein once. The top ten clones hold around 27% of a sample with some 550,000 distinct CDR3 sequences, around 20% of them seen once. This clonotype was seen at least ten times. The sample consisted of blood. The sequence was collected from a man between 18 and 35 years old with Graves' hyperthyroidism.

In DNA form, the CDR3 reads TGTGCCAGCAGTCCCGGGACTCCCACTCGGCGTGGCTACACCTTC. This sequence encodes CASSPGTPTRRGYTF. The chain combines TRBV12-3 or TRBV12-4 with TRBJ1-2, with D perhaps matching TRBD1 (5 bases). V was shortened by 5 bases and J by 7 bases, with 20 bases between the two germline ends. The CDR3 loop spans 15 amino acids.